This T cell receptor beta chain was found in a study of OX40 agonist ivuxolimab in advanced cancers. V shed 5 bases and J shed 5 bases, with 12 bases lying between them. This CDR3 has 13 amino acids. The germline CDR1 and CDR2 sequences are PRHDT and FYEKMQ (reference sequence). Repertoires were generated with immunoSEQ multiplex PCR, while TCRdb's copy carries only in-frame clones and drops some. The table has 90,000 to 100,000 clones, approximately 90% seen once. The chain carries TRBV13 and TRBJ1-1; D is undetermined. The receptor's source is an adult with an advanced solid tumor such as melanoma, head and neck, liver or kidney cancer. The starting material was CD4+ or CD8+ T cells sorted from blood, obtained in a trial of the OX40 agonist ivuxolimab. The CDR3 DNA follows: TGTGCCAGCAGCATACGGGTGCGGACTGAAGCTTTCTTT. This gives the protein CASSIRVRTEAFF.